These T cell receptor beta chains were read from a single sample in a study of T-cell reconstitution after alpha-beta-depleted transplantation in children. Using its own MiXCR run on the PCR reads, TCRdb lists one record per CDR3 protein. This sample has 250,000 to 400,000 distinct CDR3 sequences, with around 25% found just once. Sequenced material: PBMCs, mostly from graft donor cells, taken 180 days after TCRalphabeta/CD19-depleted stem cell transplant. Receptors originate from a male patient aged 10 to 17 who had a stem cell transplant for acute lymphoblastic leukemia, so the T cells may come from the graft donor. CDR3s leave out the opening cysteine and the closing phenylalanine or tryptophan. The order of the fields is J gene, V gene, CDR3 protein.

TRBJ2-7 TRBV5-1 ASSHDRVGSYEQY
TRBJ1-3 TRBV9 ASSVEAGNTIY
TRBJ2-1 TRBV7-9 ASRIGTPYNEQF
TRBJ1-6 TRBV6-5 ASSYSARGNSYNSPLH
TRBJ2-1 TRBV13 ASSPRGAGYNEQF
TRBJ1-4 TRBV5-1 ASSPAGISHEKLF
TRBJ2-1 TRBV20-1 SAVSGTRVYNEQF
TRBJ2-1 TRBV29-1 SVEAPDRAGGGNEQF
TRBJ2-7 TRBV6-5 ASSYGVAGSSYEQY
TRBJ2-1 TRBV25-1 ASMAGGTYYNEQF
TRBJ2-4 TRBV28 ASSHPWGGKNIQY
TRBJ1-3 TRBV15 ATSRGGMWTAGNTIY
TRBJ2-7 TRBV7-9 ASGRTASYEQY
TRBJ2-1 TRBV11-3 ASSFGTRGYNEQF
TRBJ2-7 TRBV7-2 ASSHAPAGGSD
TRBJ1-1 TRBV18 ASSLVQTGGMRNTEAF
TRBJ2-1 TRBV7-9 ASRPSGPSGEQF
TRBJ2-1 TRBV6-5 ASSYGTSGNYEQF
TRBJ2-7 TRBV12-3/TRBV12-4 ASSLRGLIEQY
TRBJ1-2 TRBV7-8 ASSPRDRGPYGYT
TRBJ2-7 TRBV10-3 AILQTSGKRIGYEQY
TRBJ2-7 TRBV3-1 ASSQGTGAIYEQY
TRBJ2-1 TRBV9 ASSASSASYNEQF
TRBJ2-2 TRBV20-1 SAREGVTGELF
TRBJ2-6 TRBV15 ATSSGELSGANVLT
TRBJ1-1 TRBV19 ASRPKLLLLSLNTEAF
TRBJ2-7 TRBV3-1 ASSQDWLAGVYEQY
TRBJ2-1 TRBV18 ASSRSGPTYNEQF
TRBJ2-7 TRBV19 ASRDRGSYEQY
TRBJ2-7 TRBV29-1 SVAGPSYEQY
TRBJ2-3 TRBV7-9 ASSLALSDSTDTQY
TRBJ2-5 TRBV6-1 ASSEGNEVETQY
TRBJ2-7 TRBV12-5 ASGFSYHRGPIYEQY